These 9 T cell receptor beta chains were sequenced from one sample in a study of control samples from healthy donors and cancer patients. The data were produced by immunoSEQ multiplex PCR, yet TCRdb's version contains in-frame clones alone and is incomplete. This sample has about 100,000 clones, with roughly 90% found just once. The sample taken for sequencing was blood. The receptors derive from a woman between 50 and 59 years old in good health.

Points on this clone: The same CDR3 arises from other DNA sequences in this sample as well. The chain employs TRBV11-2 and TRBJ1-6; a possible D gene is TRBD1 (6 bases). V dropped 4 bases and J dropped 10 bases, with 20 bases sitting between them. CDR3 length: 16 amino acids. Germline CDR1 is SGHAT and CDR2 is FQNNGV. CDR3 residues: CASSSLGGGGDSPLHF. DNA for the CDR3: TGTGCCAGCAGCTCCCTGGGGGGCGGGGGTGACTCACCCCTCCACTTT. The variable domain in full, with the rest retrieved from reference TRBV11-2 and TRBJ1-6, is EAGVAQSPRYKIIEKRQSVAFWCNPISGHATLYWYQQILGQGPKLLIQFQNNGVVDDSQLPKDRFSAERLKGVDSTLKIQPAKLEDSAVYLCASSSLGGGGDSPLHFGNGTRLTVT.

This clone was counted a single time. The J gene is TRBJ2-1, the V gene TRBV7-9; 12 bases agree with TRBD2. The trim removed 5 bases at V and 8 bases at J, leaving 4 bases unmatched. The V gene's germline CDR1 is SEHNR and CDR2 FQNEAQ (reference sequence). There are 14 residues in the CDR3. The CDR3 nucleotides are TGTGCCAGCAGCATGACTAGCGGGAGCGATGAGCAGTTCTTC. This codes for CASSMTSGSDEQFF.

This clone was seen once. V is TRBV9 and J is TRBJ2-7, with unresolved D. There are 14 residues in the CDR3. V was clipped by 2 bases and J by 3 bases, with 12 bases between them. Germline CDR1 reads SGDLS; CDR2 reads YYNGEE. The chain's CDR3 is CASSVGSRDYEQYF. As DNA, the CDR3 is TGTGCCAGCAGCGTCGGGTCCAGAGACTACGAGCAGTACTTC.

CDR3 bases: TGTGCCAGCAGCTTAGCTACGGTTACCTACAATGAGCAGTTCTTC. This codes for CASSLATVTYNEQFF. The rearrangement links TRBV11-2 to TRBJ2-1; D uncertain. Germline V gene data show CDR1 as SGHAT and CDR2 as FQNNGV. Trimming pared 1 base from V and 2 bases from J, leaving 9 bases between. The CDR3 runs to 15 residues.

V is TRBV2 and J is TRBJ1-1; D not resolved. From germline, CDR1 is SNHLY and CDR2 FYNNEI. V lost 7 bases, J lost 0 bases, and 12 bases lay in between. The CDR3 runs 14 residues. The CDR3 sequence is CASTVQFLNTEAFF. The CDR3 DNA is TGTGCCAGCACCGTCCAGTTTTTGAACACTGAAGCTTTCTTT.

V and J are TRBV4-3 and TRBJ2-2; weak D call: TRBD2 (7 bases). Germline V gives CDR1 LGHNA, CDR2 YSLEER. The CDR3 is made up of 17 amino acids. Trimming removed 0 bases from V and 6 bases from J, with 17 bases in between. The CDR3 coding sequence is TGCGCCAGCAGCCAAGATAGTAGGAGGGAGGGGGCCGGGGAGCTGTTTTTT. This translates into CASSQDSRREGAGELFF.

The DNA for the CDR3 is TGTGCCAGCAGTTACGGGAGCTACGGCACTTCACCCCTCCACTTT. Translation gives CASSYGSYGTSPLHF. This rearrangement joins TRBV6-5 to TRBJ1-6; no firm D call. Looked up from germline, CDR1 is MNHEY and CDR2 is SVGAGI. The CDR3 loop spans 15 amino acids. V shed 2 bases and J shed 9 bases, with 14 bases lying between them.

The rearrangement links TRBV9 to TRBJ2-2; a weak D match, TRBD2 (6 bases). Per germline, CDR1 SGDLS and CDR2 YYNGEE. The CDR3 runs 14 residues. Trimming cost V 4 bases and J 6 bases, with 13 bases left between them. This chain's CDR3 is CASSRGRRAGELFF. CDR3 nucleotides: TGTGCCAGCAGCCGAGGGAGGCGGGCCGGGGAGCTGTTTTTT.

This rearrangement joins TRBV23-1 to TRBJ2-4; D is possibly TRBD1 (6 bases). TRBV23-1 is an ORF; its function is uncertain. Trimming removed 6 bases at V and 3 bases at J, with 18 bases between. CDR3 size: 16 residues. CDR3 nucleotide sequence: TGCGCCAGCAGACAAAACAGGGCGGAGGTCAAAAACATTCAGTACTTC. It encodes CASRQNRAEVKNIQYF.